These T cell receptor beta chains were read from a single sample in a study of blood T cell repertoires in COVID-19. Produced via immunoSEQ multiplex PCR; TCRdb's table is partial and in-frame only. This sample has approximately 60,000 clones, with 78% found just once. Sample: peripheral blood. Every receptor here comes from a man in his 60s with COVID-19, enrolled during active disease. CDR3s leave out the opening cysteine and the closing phenylalanine or tryptophan.

v_call: TRBV6-5
cdr3_aa: ASSYSYTGNSPLH

v_call: TRBV28
cdr3_aa: ASTTVGRGRSPLH

v_call: TRBV28
cdr3_aa: ASSRGNQPQH

v_call: TRBV12-3/TRBV12-4
cdr3_aa: ASSLEQNSPLH

v_call: TRBV10-1
cdr3_aa: ASASGAGLSQY

v_call: TRBV29-1
cdr3_aa: SVKGGNQETQY

v_call: TRBV6-6
cdr3_aa: ASTPRQGGGGYT

v_call: TRBV10-2
cdr3_aa: ASSLLGGNEKLF

v_call: TRBV4-2
cdr3_aa: ASSQESGNSNQPQH

v_call: TRBV30
cdr3_aa: AWSGQVPGEY

v_call: TRBV10-1
cdr3_aa: ASRSGMTRNEQF

v_call: TRBV28
cdr3_aa: ASSLDSPNYGYT

v_call: TRBV9
cdr3_aa: ASSVASVPYNEQF

v_call: TRBV4-1
cdr3_aa: ASSHPGGGVGEQY

v_call: TRBV9
cdr3_aa: ASSVEGVNSNQPQH

v_call: TRBV6-2/TRBV6-3
cdr3_aa: ASSYSRDQPQH

v_call: TRBV6-6
cdr3_aa: ASRREDPHGYT

v_call: TRBV10-3
cdr3_aa: AILPAGVGNTQY

v_call: TRBV2
cdr3_aa: ASSEESGNSPLH

v_call: TRBV24-1
cdr3_aa: ATSDLLYQPQH

v_call: TRBV19
cdr3_aa: ASSINNRAEKLF

v_call: TRBV28
cdr3_aa: ASSLGTGNEQF

v_call: TRBV19
cdr3_aa: ASSLSRSYNEQF

v_call: TRBV5-1
cdr3_aa: ASSGGQGAVDTQY

v_call: TRBV4-2
cdr3_aa: ASSQEQAPNYGYT

v_call: TRBV24-1
cdr3_aa: ATSDPQKIGYEQY

v_call: TRBV19
cdr3_aa: ASSIGGAAVGTDTQY

v_call: TRBV4-1
cdr3_aa: ASSQGRLAGGRSGELF

v_call: TRBV12-3/TRBV12-4
cdr3_aa: ASSYRVNQPQH

v_call: TRBV2
cdr3_aa: ASSERGFFQF

v_call: TRBV3-1/TRBV3-2
cdr3_aa: ASSQGLGGAGNEQF

v_call: TRBV7-3
cdr3_aa: ASSLSAGGQAGQY

v_call: TRBV20-1
cdr3_aa: SASRQNYGYT

v_call: TRBV28
cdr3_aa: ASSLIQGNEQF

v_call: TRBV7-9
cdr3_aa: ASSFVTTVEAF

v_call: TRBV6-2/TRBV6-3
cdr3_aa: ASSYSIAGGTGREQF

v_call: TRBV30
cdr3_aa: AWSPGQPNYEQY

v_call: TRBV29-1
cdr3_aa: SVQGSYGYT

v_call: TRBV9
cdr3_aa: ASSVVSSGANVLT

v_call: TRBV19
cdr3_aa: ASSIQRESYEQY

v_call: TRBV6-4
cdr3_aa: ASRRTSGGSNTQY

v_call: TRBV12-3/TRBV12-4
cdr3_aa: ASSYTSTDTQY

v_call: TRBV21-1
cdr3_aa: ATKTGERRETQY

v_call: TRBV21-1
cdr3_aa: ASSTDRVVYEQY

v_call: TRBV5-1
cdr3_aa: ASSLALGGAYNEQF

v_call: TRBV9
cdr3_aa: ASSVNPGQGGTGELF